A selection of T cell receptor beta chains follows, all from one sample in a study of blood T cell repertoires in COVID-19. Profiled with immunoSEQ multiplex PCR; TCRdb holds only in-frame clones, not every one. The sample contains around 240,000 clones, over 80% of which appear only once. Sequenced: PBMCs or T cells enriched from blood (not recorded which). The receptors stem from a human donor in a cohort exposed to, infected with or recovered from COVID-19 (not recorded which). The donor label of this sample is uncertain. CDR3s include the opening cysteine and the closing phenylalanine or tryptophan. The D gene is left open where the match is weak. The size field is filled for only some rows; it gives once, few, many or a size class.

size,D,V,J,CDR3,DNA
NA,TRBD1,TRBV7-3,TRBJ2-2,CASSSTGGVLFF,TGTGCCAGCAGCTCTACAGGGGGCGTGCTGTTTTTT
NA,TRBD1,TRBV28,TRBJ1-6,CASSSTGERAPLHF,TGTGCCAGCAGTTCCACAGGGGAAAGGGCACCCCTCCACTTT
NA,TRBD1,TRBV25-1,TRBJ2-7,CASSKGARQYF,TGTGCCAGCAGTAAGGGGGCACGGCAGTACTTC
NA,NA,TRBV7-2,TRBJ2-1,CASSFSVEGFNEQFF,TGTGCCAGCAGCTTTTCGGTCGAGGGATTCAATGAGCAGTTCTTC
NA,NA,TRBV7-9,TRBJ2-7,CASSRDTYEQYF,TGTGCCAGCAGTCGGGACACCTACGAGCAGTACTTC
NA,NA,TRBV6-5,TRBJ2-7,CASSTRTSEQYF,TGTGCCAGCAGTACCCGGACAAGTGAGCAGTACTTC
NA,TRBD1,TRBV20-1,TRBJ2-7,CSGNRGDEQYF,TGCAGTGGTAACAGGGGGGACGAGCAGTACTTC
once,NA,TRBV7-6,TRBJ2-3,CASSLGGGRADTQYF,TGTGCCAGCAGCTTAGGAGGGGGGAGGGCAGATACGCAGTATTTT
NA,TRBD1,TRBV19,TRBJ2-3,CASSTGQGLDTQYF,TGTGCCAGTAGTACCGGACAGGGGTTAGATACGCAGTATTTT
NA,NA,TRBV14,TRBJ2-7,CASSQGAGTYEQYF,TGTGCCAGCAGCCAAGGGGCAGGTACCTACGAGCAGTACTTC
NA,TRBD2,TRBV2,TRBJ2-7,CASSESLAGTYEQYF,TGTGCCAGCAGTGAAAGTCTAGCGGGGACCTACGAGCAGTACTTC
NA,TRBD2,TRBV5-4,TRBJ2-5,CASSGPGRGETQYF,TGTGCCAGCAGCGGACCCGGGAGGGGGGAGACCCAGTACTTC
NA,NA,TRBV2,TRBJ1-4,CASFRSSTNEKLFF,TGTGCCAGCTTCAGATCTTCAACTAATGAAAAACTGTTTTTT
once,TRBD1,TRBV6-5,TRBJ1-5,CASSSQGGQPQHF,TGTGCCAGCAGTAGCCAGGGGGGACAGCCCCAGCATTTT
NA,TRBD1,TRBV6-4,TRBJ1-2,CASSPGGRDGYTF,TGTGCCAGCAGTCCAGGGGGCAGAGATGGCTACACCTTC
NA,NA,TRBV10-1,TRBJ2-7,CASSRSSYEQYF,TGCGCCAGCAGTAGGAGCTCCTACGAGCAGTACTTC
NA,NA,TRBV10-3,TRBJ2-2,CAISVGGANTGELFF,TGTGCCATCAGTGTGGGGGGAGCGAACACCGGGGAGCTGTTTTTT
NA,TRBD1,TRBV7-6,TRBJ1-6,CASSLDTGAKYNSPLHF,TGTGCCAGCAGTTTAGACACAGGGGCTAAGTATAATTCACCCCTCCACTTT
once,NA,TRBV19,TRBJ1-1,CASLRHTGTMNTEAFF,TGTGCCAGTCTCCGCCATACCGGGACAATGAACACTGAAGCTTTCTTT
NA,NA,TRBV6-5,TRBJ1-5,CASSPGHLNQPQHF,TGTGCCAGCAGCCCGGGACATCTAAATCAGCCCCAGCATTTT
NA,NA,TRBV6-5,TRBJ2-3,CASRGAATDTQYF,TGTGCCAGCAGGGGGGCGGCCACAGATACGCAGTATTTT
NA,NA,TRBV5-4,TRBJ1-5,CASSLDRANQPQHF,TGTGCCAGCAGCTTGGACAGGGCGAATCAGCCCCAGCATTTT
NA,NA,TRBV6-5,TRBJ1-2,CASTLSAAGNGYTF,TGTGCCAGCACCCTTAGTGCCGCAGGGAATGGCTACACCTTC
NA,NA,TRBV10-3,TRBJ1-1,CAIRGPLGAEAFF,TGTGCCATCAGGGGGCCTCTTGGTGCTGAAGCTTTCTTT
NA,TRBD2,TRBV19,TRBJ2-2,CASHRLAGGTGELFF,TGTGCCAGCCACAGACTAGCGGGGGGCACCGGGGAGCTGTTTTTT
NA,TRBD1,TRBV7-2,TRBJ1-5,CASSLDRGYQPQHF,TGTGCCAGCAGCCTAGACAGGGGATATCAGCCCCAGCATTTT
NA,TRBD1,TRBV10-3,TRBJ2-1,CAISDQGRQGWGYEQFF,TGTGCCATCAGTGATCAGGGCCGACAGGGCTGGGGCTATGAGCAGTTCTTC
NA,NA,TRBV19,TRBJ1-2,CVAGGGNNYGYTF,TGTGTCGCGGGAGGGGGGAATAACTATGGCTACACCTTC
NA,NA,TRBV7-9,TRBJ1-1,CASRPSPRVENTEAFF,TGTGCCAGCAGGCCGAGCCCCAGGGTAGAGAACACTGAAGCTTTCTTT
NA,NA,TRBV7-9,TRBJ2-5,CASSLFPVKTQYF,TGTGCCAGCAGCCTATTTCCCGTGAAGACCCAGTACTTC
NA,TRBD1,TRBV9,TRBJ1-1,CATGQGLNTEAFF,TGTGCCACGGGACAGGGATTGAACACTGAAGCTTTCTTT
NA,NA,TRBV30,TRBJ1-2,CAWGSRWGGNGYTF,TGTGCCTGGGGCTCCCGGTGGGGGGGAAATGGCTACACCTTC
NA,NA,TRBV7-6,TRBJ1-2,CASSPNPTTNYGYTF,TGTGCCAGCAGCCCCAACCCTACTACTAACTATGGCTACACCTTC
NA,TRBD2,TRBV19,TRBJ2-7,CASSTEGLAGSSYEQYF,TGTGCCAGTAGTACCGAGGGACTAGCGGGGAGCTCCTACGAGCAGTACTTC
NA,NA,TRBV9,TRBJ2-5,CASSPGTGGRETQYF,TGTGCCAGCAGCCCCGGGACTGGGGGAAGAGAGACCCAGTACTTC
NA,TRBD1,TRBV30,TRBJ2-3,CAWRGQDTLSETRDTQYF,TGTGCCTGGAGAGGACAGGACACTTTGTCGGAGACGAGGGATACGCAGTATTTT
NA,NA,TRBV30,TRBJ2-7,CAWRGLQVDEQYF,TGTGCCTGGAGAGGTTTACAGGTCGACGAGCAGTACTTC
NA,NA,TRBV3-1/TRBV3-2,TRBJ1-1,CASSQVFAGTEAFF,TGTGCCAGCAGCCAAGTTTTCGCAGGAACTGAAGCTTTCTTT
NA,TRBD1,TRBV29-1,TRBJ1-1,CSVDLPDRAGFTEAFF,TGCAGCGTTGATCTCCCGGACAGGGCCGGGTTCACTGAAGCTTTCTTT
once,NA,TRBV7-9,TRBJ2-7,CASSSPRTTKYPVYYEQYF,TGTGCCAGCAGCTCCCCCCGAACGACTAAGTACCCAGTCTACTACGAGCAGTACTTC
NA,NA,TRBV11-2,TRBJ2-1,CASSRTDGSLYNEQFF,TGTGCCAGCAGCAGAACGGACGGGAGCCTTTACAATGAGCAGTTCTTC
NA,NA,TRBV9,TRBJ1-2,CASSVAEAGANYGYTF,TGTGCCAGCAGCGTAGCTGAGGCAGGGGCGAACTATGGCTACACCTTC
NA,NA,TRBV4-3,TRBJ2-1,CASSQAPGIVDEQFF,TGCGCCAGCAGCCAAGCCCCAGGGATAGTTGATGAGCAGTTCTTC
NA,NA,TRBV6-5,TRBJ1-4,CASRILATNEKLFF,TGTGCCAGCAGAATCCTTGCAACTAATGAAAAACTGTTTTTT